These 14 T cell receptor beta chains were all obtained from the same sample, sequenced in a study of human T cells and chemical hapten exposure. Time point: pre-sensitization, week 0. As for treatment: therapeutic diphenylcyclopropenone sensitization with weekly scalp DPC. Extraction of total RNA was performed on unfractionated whole blood. TCRdb recomputed calls from the RACE reads with MiXCR, one row per CDR3 protein. The sample carries tens of thousands of distinct CDR3 sequences, 12% recorded once. Material: whole blood, obtained in connection with sensitization to the hapten diphenylcyclopropenone (DPC). The receptors stem from a middle-aged woman with alopecia areata. Some clones in this sample may be carry-over from other donors' samples.

The chain uses TRBV5-1 and TRBJ2-1; 8 bases fit TRBD1. J gave up 4 bases and V 5 bases, and 11 bases lay outside the gene matches. CDR3 size: 16 residues. Germline V gene sequence: CDR1 SGHRS, CDR2 YFSETQ. The CDR3 DNA reads TGCGCCAGCAGACCCGACAGGGGAGTTCTGTACAATGAGCAGTTCTTC. It translates to CASRPDRGVLYNEQFF.

In this sample, this clonotype turned up many times. The V call is TRBV6-1, the J call TRBJ1-3, with 7 bases that match TRBD1. After removal of 0 bases from V and 2 bases from J, the junction contained 7 bases not matched to a gene. The CDR3 has 17 amino acids. Germline values: CDR1 MNHNS, CDR2 SASEGT. The CDR3 DNA reads TGTGCCAGCAGTGAAGCGAAGGACAGGCTCACTGGAAACACCATATATTTT. It specifies CASSEAKDRLTGNTIYF.

This chain connects TRBV9 to TRBJ2-7; weak D call: TRBD2 (8 bases). With 0 bases removed from V and 6 bases from J, the gap between germline ends came to 16 bases. CDR3 length equals 15 residues. Germline V gives CDR1 SGDLS, CDR2 YYNGEE. The CDR3 nucleotides read TGTGCCAGCAGCGTAGGGAGACAGGGACTAGGCGAGCAGTACTTC. Amino acids: CASSVGRQGLGEQYF.

Many counts were recorded for this clonotype. The rearrangement joins TRBV6-4 to TRBJ2-3, with D maybe TRBD1 (6 bases). Germline V gives CDR1 MRHNA, CDR2 SNTAGT. The CDR3 has 14 amino acids. The V and J ends lost 4 bases and 6 bases respectively, with 14 bases between them. DNA of the CDR3: TGTGCCAGCAGTGCCCAGGGGAGTAGTGATACGCAGTATTTT. As protein: CASSAQGSSDTQYF.

This rearrangement joins TRBV28 to TRBJ2-3; a possible D gene is TRBD2 (5 bases). The CDR3 covers 13 residues. V dropped 2 bases and J dropped 6 bases, with 9 bases sitting between them. Germline V lookup: CDR1 MDHEN, CDR2 SYDVKM. CDR3 in DNA: TGTGCCAGCAGTTTAGGAAGGGAGGATACGCAGTATTTT. It is translated as CASSLGREDTQYF.

This clonotype was seen repeatedly, ten times or more. The chain is built from TRBV5-1 and TRBJ2-3; D is ambiguous. CDR1 is SGHRS and CDR2 is YFSETQ in the germline V gene. The CDR3 is 13 residues long. V was clipped by 4 bases and J by 0 bases, with 6 bases between them. CDR3 bases: TGCGCCAGCAGCGACGACAGCACAGATACGCAGTATTTT. It is translated as CASSDDSTDTQYF.

The V and J genes are TRBV5-5 and TRBJ2-7; the match to TRBD1 covers 8 bases. Per the germline V gene, CDR1 is SGHKS and CDR2 is YYEKEE (reference sequence). V was clipped by 4 bases and J by 7 bases; unmatched bases: 13. The length of the CDR3 is 15 residues. CDR3 sequence (DNA): TGTGCCAGCAGCCCCAGAACGACAGGGGACGGGGAGCAGTACTTC. This translates into CASSPRTTGDGEQYF. Using reference TRBV5-5 and TRBJ2-7 for the parts outside the CDR3, the full variable domain is DAGVTQSPTHLIKTRGQQVTLRCSPISGHKSVSWYQQVLGQGPQFIFQYYEKEERGRGNFPDRFSARQFPNYSSELNVNALLLGDSALYLCASSPRTTGDGEQYFGPGTRLTVT.

A few counts support this clonotype. The chain is built from TRBV20-1 and TRBJ2-3; TRBD2 matches 10 bases. The V gene end was trimmed by 7 bases and the J gene end by 0 bases; junction bases not matched to a gene: 4. The V gene's germline CDR1 is DFQATT and CDR2 SNEGSKA (reference sequence). The CDR3 is 14 amino acids. The CDR3 is CSVVSGRSTDTQYF. The CDR3 nucleotides read TGCAGTGTCGTTAGCGGGAGGAGCACAGATACGCAGTATTTT.

V and J are TRBV27 and TRBJ2-3, with unresolved D. In germline, CDR1 is MNHEY, CDR2 SMNVEV (reference sequence). The ends were cut back, 3 bases at V and 4 bases at J, with 11 bases in the middle. This CDR3 has 14 amino acids. CDR3 sequence (DNA): TGTGCCAGCAGTTTTGTGGTGGGTGCAGATACGCAGTATTTT. Its protein is CASSFVVGADTQYF.

V and J are TRBV2 and TRBJ2-5, with TRBD2 matching 7 bases. CDR3 length: 11 residues. Germline V gene lookup returns CDR1 SNHLY and CDR2 FYNNEI. CDR3 bases: TGTGGAAGCGGGGCGCAAGAGACCCAGTACTTC. This encodes CGSGAQETQYF.

This clonotype has ten or more counts. V is TRBV3-1 and J is TRBJ1-6, with D uncertain. CDR3 length: 14 residues. V gave up 0 bases and J gave up 7 bases, with 7 bases separating them. Looked up from germline, CDR1 is LGHDT and CDR2 is YNNKEL (reference sequence). CDR3 region: CASSQEQGNSPLHF. CDR3 coding DNA: TGTGCCAGCAGCCAAGAACAAGGAAATTCACCCCTCCACTTT.

The V call is TRBV20-1, the J call TRBJ2-7; D might be TRBD2 (6 bases). CDR1 DFQATT and CDR2 SNEGSKA come from the germline V gene (reference sequence). The CDR3 runs to 11 residues. V was shortened by 1 base and J by 7 bases, with 8 bases between the two germline ends. CDR3 bases: TGCAGTGCTAGAGGGGGGGAAGAGCAGTACTTC. Translation: CSARGGEEQYF.

CDR3 sequence: CSVIQGAYEQYF. The CDR3 bases are TGCAGCGTTATACAGGGTGCCTACGAGCAGTACTTC. V is TRBV29-1 and J is TRBJ2-7; D might be TRBD1 (6 bases). CDR1 and CDR2 (germline): SQVTM, ANQGSEA. There are 12 residues in the CDR3. The germline V and J ends were trimmed by 5 bases and 2 bases, with 10 bases remaining between them.

There are many counts of this clonotype. The chain combines TRBV30 with TRBJ2-5, with D possibly matching TRBD2 (5 bases). The CDR3 spans 13 residues. Germline CDR1 GTSNPN, CDR2 SVGIG (reference sequence). Trimming shortened V by 0 bases and J by 5 bases, and 10 bases separated the two germline ends. This chain's CDR3 is CAWSVQRRETQYF. The CDR3 DNA follows: TGTGCCTGGAGTGTACAACGGAGGGAGACCCAGTACTTC.